What follows are 9 T cell receptor beta chains derived from one specimen sequenced in a study of cytomegalovirus exposure and HLA in healthy donors. 13 Jbeta primers and 60 Vbeta primers were used for the PCR. Using immunoSEQ multiplex PCR, the repertoire was profiled, and TCRdb retains in-frame clones only, with some absent. This repertoire shows about 120,000 clones, over 60% found once; its top ten account for 3.3%. The source material was PBMCs. The origin of the receptors is a woman in her twenties or thirties in good health and CMV-seropositive.

With respect to this clone: No conserved phenylalanine or tryptophan is present at the end of the CDR3, so a read error is the likely explanation. The chain is built from TRBV4-3 and TRBJ2-3, with TRBD2 matching over 12 bases. The junction had 9 bases not matched to a gene; V was cut back by 0 bases and J by 5 bases. CDR1 LGHNA and CDR2 YSLEER come from the germline V gene. The CDR3 is 18 residues long. The DNA of the CDR3 is TGCGCCAGCAGCCAAGATAGGCTAGCGGGGGGGCAAATAGATACGCAGTATCTT. Translation: CASSQDRLAGGQIDTQYL.

This chain connects TRBV4-2 to TRBJ2-5; 9 bases agree with TRBD2. Germline V gives CDR1 LGHNA, CDR2 YNFKEQ. With 1 base clipped from V and 5 bases from J, the junction kept 5 bases outside the gene matches. There are 15 residues in the CDR3. CDR3: CASSQGGRVGETQYF. The CDR3, as DNA: TGTGCCAGCAGCCAAGGCGGGAGGGTTGGGGAGACCCAGTACTTC.

This rearrangement joins TRBV29-1 to TRBJ2-7, with D maybe TRBD1 (5 bases). Trimming took 1 base from V and 2 from J, leaving 15 bases between them. CDR3 length equals 15 residues. Germline-derived CDR1 and CDR2 are SQVTM and ANQGSEA. The CDR3 loop reads CSVEVGRVETYEQYF. CDR3 bases: TGCAGCGTTGAAGTCGGCAGGGTTGAAACCTACGAGCAGTACTTC.

This clone was seen only a few times. This rearrangement joins TRBV15 to TRBJ2-2; D not certain. Trimming cost V 8 bases and J 3 bases, with 4 bases left between them. The CDR3 sequence is 11 residues long. Germline V CDR1 and CDR2: LNHNV, YYDKDF (reference sequence). CDR3 in DNA: TGTGCCACCCGGGACACCGGGGAGCTGTTTTTT. It encodes CATRDTGELFF.

The chain recombines TRBV6-1 with TRBJ2-7, with no clear D. Germline assignment: CDR1 MNHNS and CDR2 SASEGT. This CDR3 spans 15 amino acids. The germline V and J ends were trimmed by 4 bases and 6 bases, with 19 bases remaining between them. CDR3 sequence reads: CASSGGSSIDGEQYF. For the CDR3, the DNA is TGTGCCAGCAGTGGAGGATCCTCAATAGACGGCGAGCAGTACTTC.

The chain links TRBV2 to TRBJ1-5; TRBD1 aligns across 8 bases. Trimming took 4 bases from V and 1 from J; bases not matched to a gene: 6. Germline values: CDR1 SNHLY, CDR2 FYNNEI. The CDR3 runs 16 residues. For the CDR3, the DNA is TGTGCCAGCAGTGCGACAGGGGTACGAAGCAATCAGCCCCAGCATTTT. This codes for CASSATGVRSNQPQHF.

The chain recombines TRBV14 with TRBJ1-1; the D is unclear. The V end was cut by 4 bases, the J end by 1 base, with 16 bases between. Germline V gene sequence: CDR1 SGHDN, CDR2 FVKESK. The CDR3 has 16 residues. The CDR3 nucleotides are TGTGCCAGCAGCCTATCCGGGTCTCGAGGGAACACTGAAGCTTTCTTT. The encoded protein is CASSLSGSRGNTEAFF.

This clone appeared once. The rearrangement joins TRBV6-1 to TRBJ2-3; a weak D match, TRBD2 (7 bases). Germline lookup yields CDR1 MNHNS and CDR2 SASEGT. The V and J ends lost 5 bases and 1 base respectively, with 13 bases between them. The CDR3 consists of 15 residues. The CDR3 protein is CASSPGRTGTDTQYF. The CDR3 DNA follows: TGTGCCAGCAGTCCCGGGAGGACAGGCACAGATACGCAGTATTTT.

V gene TRBV25-1 combines with J gene TRBJ2-7, with 9 nucleotides matching TRBD2. CDR3 length: 14 residues. Germline V gene sequence: CDR1 MGHDK, CDR2 SYGVNS. J was trimmed by 2 bases and V by 4 bases; bases with no gene match: 3. The CDR3, as DNA: TGTGCCAGCAGTGGGCGGGGGGGCGCCTACGAGCAGTACTTC. Residues: CASSGRGGAYEQYF.